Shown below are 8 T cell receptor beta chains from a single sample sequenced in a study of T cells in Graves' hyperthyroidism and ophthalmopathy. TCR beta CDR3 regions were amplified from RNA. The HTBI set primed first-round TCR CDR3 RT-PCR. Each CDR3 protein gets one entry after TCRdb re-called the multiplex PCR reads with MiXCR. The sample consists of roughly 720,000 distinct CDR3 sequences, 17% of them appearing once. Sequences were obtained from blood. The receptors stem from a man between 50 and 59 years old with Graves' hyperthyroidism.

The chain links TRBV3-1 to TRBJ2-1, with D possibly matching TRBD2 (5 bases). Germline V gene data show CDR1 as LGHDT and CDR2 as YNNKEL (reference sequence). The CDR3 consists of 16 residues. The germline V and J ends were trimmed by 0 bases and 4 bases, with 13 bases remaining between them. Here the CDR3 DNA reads TGTGCCAGCAGCCAAGATTCAGCGGTAAGATACAATGAGCAGTTCTTC. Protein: CASSQDSAVRYNEQFF.

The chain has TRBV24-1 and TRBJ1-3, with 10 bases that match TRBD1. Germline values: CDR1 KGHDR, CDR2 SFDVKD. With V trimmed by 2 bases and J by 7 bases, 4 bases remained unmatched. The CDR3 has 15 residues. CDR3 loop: CATSDWDRGSNTIYF. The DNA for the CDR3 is TGTGCCACCAGTGATTGGGACAGGGGCAGTAACACCATATATTTT.

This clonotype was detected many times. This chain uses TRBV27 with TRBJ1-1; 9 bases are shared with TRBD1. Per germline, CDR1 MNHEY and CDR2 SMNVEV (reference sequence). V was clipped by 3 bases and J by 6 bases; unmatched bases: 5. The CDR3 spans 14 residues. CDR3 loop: CASSFLGQGPEAFF. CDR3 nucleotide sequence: TGTGCCAGCAGTTTTCTGGGACAGGGCCCTGAAGCTTTCTTT.

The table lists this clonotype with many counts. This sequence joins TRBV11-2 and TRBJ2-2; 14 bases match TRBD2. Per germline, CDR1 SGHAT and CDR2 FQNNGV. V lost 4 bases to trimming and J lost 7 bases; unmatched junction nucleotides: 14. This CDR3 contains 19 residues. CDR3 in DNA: TGTGCCAGCAGCTCAGGACTAGCGGGAGGCCACAGGCGTTTCGGGGAGCTGTTTTTT. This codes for CASSSGLAGGHRRFGELFF.

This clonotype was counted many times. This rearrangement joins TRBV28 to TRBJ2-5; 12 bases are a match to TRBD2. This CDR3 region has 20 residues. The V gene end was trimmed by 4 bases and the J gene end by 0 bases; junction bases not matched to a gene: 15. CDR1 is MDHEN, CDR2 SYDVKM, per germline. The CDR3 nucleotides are TGTGCCAGCAGTTCGTACCAGGGGAGAAGGACTAGCGGGAACCAAGAGACCCAGTACTTC. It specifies CASSSYQGRRTSGNQETQYF.

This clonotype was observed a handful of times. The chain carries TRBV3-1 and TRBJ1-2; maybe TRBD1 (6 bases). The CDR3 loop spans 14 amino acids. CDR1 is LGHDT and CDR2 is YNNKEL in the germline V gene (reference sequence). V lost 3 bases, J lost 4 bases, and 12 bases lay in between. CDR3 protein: CASSHGGFSYGYTF. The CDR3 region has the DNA TGTGCCAGCAGCCACGGGGGCTTCAGCTATGGCTACACCTTC.

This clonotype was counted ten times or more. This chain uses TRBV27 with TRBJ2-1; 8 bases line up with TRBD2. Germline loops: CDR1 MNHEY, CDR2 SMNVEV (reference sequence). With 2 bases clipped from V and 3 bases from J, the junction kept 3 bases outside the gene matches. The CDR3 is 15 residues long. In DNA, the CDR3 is TGTGCCAGCAGTTTAGGCGGGGGGCTCTACAATGAGCAGTTCTTC. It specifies CASSLGGGLYNEQFF.

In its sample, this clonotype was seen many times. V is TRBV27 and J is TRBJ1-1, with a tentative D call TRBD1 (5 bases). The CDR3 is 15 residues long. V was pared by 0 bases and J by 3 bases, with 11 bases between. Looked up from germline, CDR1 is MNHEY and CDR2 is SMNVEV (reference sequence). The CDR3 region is CASSLSQGPYTEAFF. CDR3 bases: TGTGCCAGCAGTTTATCGCAGGGCCCTTACACTGAAGCTTTCTTT.